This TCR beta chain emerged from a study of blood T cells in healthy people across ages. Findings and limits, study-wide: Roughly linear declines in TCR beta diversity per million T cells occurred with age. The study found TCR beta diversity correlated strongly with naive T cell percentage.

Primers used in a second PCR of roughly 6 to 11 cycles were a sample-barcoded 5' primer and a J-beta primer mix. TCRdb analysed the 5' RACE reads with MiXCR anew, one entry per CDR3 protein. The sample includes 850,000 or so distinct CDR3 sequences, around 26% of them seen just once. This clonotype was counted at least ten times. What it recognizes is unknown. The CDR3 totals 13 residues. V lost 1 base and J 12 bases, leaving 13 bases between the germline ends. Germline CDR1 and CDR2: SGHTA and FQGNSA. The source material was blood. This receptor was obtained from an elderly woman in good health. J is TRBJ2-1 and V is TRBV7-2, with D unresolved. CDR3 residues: CASSLVGRESQFF. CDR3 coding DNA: TGTGCCAGCAGCTTAGTAGGCCGAGAGTCGCAGTTCTTC.